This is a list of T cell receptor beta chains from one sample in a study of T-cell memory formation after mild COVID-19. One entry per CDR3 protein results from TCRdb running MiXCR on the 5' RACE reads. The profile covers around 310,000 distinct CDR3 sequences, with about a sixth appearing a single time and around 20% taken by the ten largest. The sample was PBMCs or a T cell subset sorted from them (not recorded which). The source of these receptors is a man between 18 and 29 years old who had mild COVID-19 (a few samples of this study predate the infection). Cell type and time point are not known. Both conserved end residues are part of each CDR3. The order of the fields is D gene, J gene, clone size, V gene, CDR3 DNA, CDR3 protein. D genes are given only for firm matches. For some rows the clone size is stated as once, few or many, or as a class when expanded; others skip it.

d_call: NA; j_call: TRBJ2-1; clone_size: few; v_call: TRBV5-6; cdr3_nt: TGTGCCAGCAGCGGGGGAACAGACTACAATGAGCAGTTCTTC; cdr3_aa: CASSGGTDYNEQFF
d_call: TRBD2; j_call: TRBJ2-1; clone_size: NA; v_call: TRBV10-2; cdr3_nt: TGCGCCAGCGGATTAGCGGGGGGGCCGCACAATGAGCAGTTCTTC; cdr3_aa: CASGLAGGPHNEQFF
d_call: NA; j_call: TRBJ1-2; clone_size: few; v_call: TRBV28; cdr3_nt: TGTGCCAGCAGTTTTAGGACGATTGGTGGCTACACCTTC; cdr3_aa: CASSFRTIGGYTF
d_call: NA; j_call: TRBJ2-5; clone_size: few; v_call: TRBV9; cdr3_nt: TGTGCCAGCAGCGTAGGTATCGGCGGGGAGACCCAGTACTTC; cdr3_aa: CASSVGIGGETQYF
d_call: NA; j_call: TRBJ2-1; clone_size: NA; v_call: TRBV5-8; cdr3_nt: TGTGCCAGCAGCTTTTTCCGGGGACAAGCTTACAATGAGCAGTTCTTC; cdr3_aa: CASSFFRGQAYNEQFF
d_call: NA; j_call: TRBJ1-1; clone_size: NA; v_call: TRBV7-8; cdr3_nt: TGTGCCAGCAGCTTAGCTGGTGTGAATGTCCTGAACACTGAAGCTTTCTTT; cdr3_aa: CASSLAGVNVLNTEAFF
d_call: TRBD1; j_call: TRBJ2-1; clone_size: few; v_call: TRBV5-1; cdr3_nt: TGCGCCAGCAGCTTAGCATCGGGACAGGGCGACAATGAGCAGTTCTTC; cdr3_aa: CASSLASGQGDNEQFF
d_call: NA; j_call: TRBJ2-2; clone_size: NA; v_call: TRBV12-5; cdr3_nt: TGTGCTAGTGGTAAAGACACCGGGGAGCTGTTTTTT; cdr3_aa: CASGKDTGELFF
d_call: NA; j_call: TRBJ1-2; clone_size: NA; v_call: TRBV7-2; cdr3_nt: TGTGCCAGCAGGGCCCCCACGGCTTACTATGGCTACACCTTC; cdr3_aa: CASRAPTAYYGYTF
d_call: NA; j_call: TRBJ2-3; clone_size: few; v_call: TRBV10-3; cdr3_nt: TGTGCCATCAGTGAGTCTTGGGGGAGGAGCACAGATACGCAGTATTTT; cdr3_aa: CAISESWGRSTDTQYF
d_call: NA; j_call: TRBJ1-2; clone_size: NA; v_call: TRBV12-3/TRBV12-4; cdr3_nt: TGTGCCAGCAGTTTAGCTGGGGGGAGGGCCTATGGCTACACCTTC; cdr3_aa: CASSLAGGRAYGYTF
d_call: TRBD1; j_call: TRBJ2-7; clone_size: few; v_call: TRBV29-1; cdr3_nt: TGCAGCGTTGTTATAGGGGGCGACGAGCAGTACTTC; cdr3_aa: CSVVIGGDEQYF
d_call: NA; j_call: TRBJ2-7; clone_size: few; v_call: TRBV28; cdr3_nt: TGTGCCAGCAGTCCGTCGGACGCGGAAGGGTCCGAGCAGTACTTC; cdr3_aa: CASSPSDAEGSEQYF
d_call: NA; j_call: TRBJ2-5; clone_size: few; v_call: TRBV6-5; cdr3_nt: TGTGCCAGCAGCCTTAGGTTCGGGGCCGGAGAGACCCAGTACTTC; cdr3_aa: CASSLRFGAGETQYF
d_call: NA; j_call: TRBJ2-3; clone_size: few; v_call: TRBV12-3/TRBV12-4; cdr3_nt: TGTGCCAGCAGTTTTGCGTGGGGGGGCTTGGGTACAGATACGCAGTATTTT; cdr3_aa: CASSFAWGGLGTDTQYF
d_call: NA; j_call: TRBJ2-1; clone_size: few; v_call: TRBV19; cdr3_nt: TGTGCCAGTAGTTACGACAGGCAGTTCTTC; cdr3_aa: CASSYDRQFF
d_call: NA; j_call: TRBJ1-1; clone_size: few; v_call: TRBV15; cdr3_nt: TGTGCCACCAGCATCGAAGGAGGTGACTCGAACACTGAAGCTTTCTTT; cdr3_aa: CATSIEGGDSNTEAFF
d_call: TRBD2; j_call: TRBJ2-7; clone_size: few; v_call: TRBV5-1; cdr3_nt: TGCGCCAGCCGGATCCCCGGGGGGTACGAGCAGTACTTC; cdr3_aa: CASRIPGGYEQYF
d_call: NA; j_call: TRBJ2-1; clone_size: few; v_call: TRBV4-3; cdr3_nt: TGCGCCAGCAGCCAAGACGTGGGGGCCGGGGAGCAGTTCTTC; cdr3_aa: CASSQDVGAGEQFF
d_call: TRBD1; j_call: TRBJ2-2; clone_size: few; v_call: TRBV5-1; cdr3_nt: TGCGCCAGCGCGCGGACAGGGGGCAGCACCGGGGAGCTGTTTTTT; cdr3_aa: CASARTGGSTGELFF
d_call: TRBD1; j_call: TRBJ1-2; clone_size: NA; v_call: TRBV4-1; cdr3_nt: TGCGCCAGCAGCCCGTTGCCAGGGGGTTCCTATGGCTACACCTTC; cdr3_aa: CASSPLPGGSYGYTF
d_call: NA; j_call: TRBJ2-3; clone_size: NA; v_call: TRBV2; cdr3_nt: TGTGCCAGCAGCCCCCGTGACGGGGCGGATACGCAGTATTTT; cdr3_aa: CASSPRDGADTQYF
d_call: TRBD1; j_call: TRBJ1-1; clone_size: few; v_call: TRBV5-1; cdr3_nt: TGCGCCAGCAGCTCAGGAGGGGGCGCCGGAAGTACTGAAGCTTTCTTT; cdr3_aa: CASSSGGGAGSTEAFF
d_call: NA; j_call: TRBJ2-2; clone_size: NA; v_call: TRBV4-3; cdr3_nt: TGCGCCAGCAGCCCCTGGAACACCGCGAACACCGGGGAGCTGTTTTTT; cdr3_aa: CASSPWNTANTGELFF
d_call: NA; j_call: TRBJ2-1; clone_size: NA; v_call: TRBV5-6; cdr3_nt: TGTGCCAGCAGCACCTCCCTTACCTACAATGAGCAGTTCTTC; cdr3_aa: CASSTSLTYNEQFF
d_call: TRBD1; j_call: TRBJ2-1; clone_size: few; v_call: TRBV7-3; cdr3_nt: TGTGCCAGCAGGGAAACAGGGGGCCGGGACAATGAGCAGTTCTTC; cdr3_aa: CASRETGGRDNEQFF
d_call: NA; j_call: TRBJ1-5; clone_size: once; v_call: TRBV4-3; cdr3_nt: TGCGCCAGCAGCCAAGATTGGAGGGGGGATGAGCCCCAGCATTTT; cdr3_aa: CASSQDWRGDEPQHF
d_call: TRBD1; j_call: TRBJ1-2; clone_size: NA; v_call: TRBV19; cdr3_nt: TGTGCCACCCGGACAGGGGGGGCCTATGGCTACACCTTC; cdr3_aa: CATRTGGAYGYTF